The source of this TCR beta chain is a study of cytomegalovirus exposure and HLA in healthy donors. Findings and caveats of the study: Another analysis was done later, and it associated 17,000 or so TCR beta sequences with HLA alleles at 0.05 false discovery rate.

Turning to this clone: Its cognate antigen is unknown.

Use of 60 Vbeta and 13 Jbeta primers characterized the PCR. Libraries were prepared by immunoSEQ multiplex PCR; TCRdb keeps only in-frame clonotypes and omits some of them. The table lists under 100,000 clones, about two thirds of them singletons. The sample comprised PBMCs. The receptor's source is a woman aged 30 to 39 in good health and CMV-seropositive.

The DNA of the CDR3 is TGTGCCAGCAGATTTAGCGGGGGGGAGACCCAGTACTTC. Protein sequence: CASRFSGGETQYF. The chain is built from TRBV28 and TRBJ2-5, with 10 bases matching TRBD2. The V gene's germline CDR1 is MDHEN and CDR2 SYDVKM. This CDR3 has 13 residues. The ends lost 6 bases at V and 5 bases at J; junction bases unmatched: 3.